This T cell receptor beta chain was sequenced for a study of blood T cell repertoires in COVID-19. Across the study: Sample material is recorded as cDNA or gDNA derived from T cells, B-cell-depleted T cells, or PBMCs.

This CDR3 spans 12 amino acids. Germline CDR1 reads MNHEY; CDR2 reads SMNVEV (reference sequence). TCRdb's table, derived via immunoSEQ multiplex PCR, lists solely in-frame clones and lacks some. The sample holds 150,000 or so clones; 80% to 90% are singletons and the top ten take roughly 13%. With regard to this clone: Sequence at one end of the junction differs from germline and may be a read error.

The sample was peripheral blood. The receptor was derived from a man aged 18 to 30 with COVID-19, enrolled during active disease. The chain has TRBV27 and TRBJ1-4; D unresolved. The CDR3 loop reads CASSFPGEKLLF. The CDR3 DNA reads TGTGCCAGCAGTTTCCCAGGCGAAAAACTGCTTTTT.